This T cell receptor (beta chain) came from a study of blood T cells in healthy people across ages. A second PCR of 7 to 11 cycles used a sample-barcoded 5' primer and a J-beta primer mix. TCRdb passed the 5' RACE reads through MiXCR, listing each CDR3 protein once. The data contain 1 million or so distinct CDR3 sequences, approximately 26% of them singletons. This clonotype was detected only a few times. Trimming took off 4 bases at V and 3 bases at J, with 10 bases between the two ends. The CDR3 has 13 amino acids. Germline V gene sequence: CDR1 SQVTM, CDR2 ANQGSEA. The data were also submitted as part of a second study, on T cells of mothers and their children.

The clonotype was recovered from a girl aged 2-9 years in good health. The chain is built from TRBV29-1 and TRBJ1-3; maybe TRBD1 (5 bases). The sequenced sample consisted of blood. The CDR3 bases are TGCAGCGTTGCCCGGGACGTTGGAAACACCATATATTTT. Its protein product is CSVARDVGNTIYF. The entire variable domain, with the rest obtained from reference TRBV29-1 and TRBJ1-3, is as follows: SAVISQKPSRDICQRGTSLTIQCQVDSQVTMMFWYRQQPGQSLTLIATANQGSEATYESGFVIDKFPISRPNLTFSTLTVSNMSPEDSSIYLCSVARDVGNTIYFGEGSWLTVV.